These 21 T cell receptor beta chains were sequenced from one sample in a study of human T cells and chemical hapten exposure. TCRdb re-called the RACE reads with MiXCR, one entry per CDR3 protein. The repertoire holds over 85,000 distinct CDR3 sequences, about 10% seen once, with 2.9% in the top ten. Sample time point: healthy volunteer bleed at 2 weeks. It was from unfractionated whole blood that total RNA was extracted. The specimen was whole blood. Receptors originate from a female donor in good health. Some clones in this sample may be carry-over from other donors' samples.

The sample holds many counts of this clonotype. This rearrangement joins TRBV6-5 to TRBJ1-1; D remains ambiguous. In germline, CDR1 is MNHEY, CDR2 SVGAGI. There are 15 residues in the CDR3. The V end was cut by 3 bases, the J end by 1 base, with 12 bases between. CDR3 in amino acids: CASSYNGFTNTEAFF. CDR3 coding DNA: TGTGCCAGCAGTTATAATGGATTCACGAACACTGAAGCTTTCTTT.

This clonotype was seen a few times. Mismatch with germline at one junction end may stem from a read error. The J gene is TRBJ2-5, the V gene TRBV7-7; weak D call: TRBD1 (6 bases). The CDR3 has 15 residues. Germline V gives CDR1 SSHAT, CDR2 FNYEAQ (reference sequence). The CDR3 protein is CASSLGAGAGETQYF. The CDR3 DNA follows: TGTGCTAGCAGCTTAGGAGCAGGGGCGGGAGAGACCCAGTACTTC.

Only a few counts were recorded for this clonotype. J is TRBJ2-3 and V is TRBV20-1; D remains unclear. The CDR3 is 13 residues long. CDR1 is DFQATT and CDR2 is SNEGSKA in the germline V gene (reference sequence). V lost 6 bases and J lost 0, with 10 bases in between. Written as DNA, the CDR3 is TGCAGTGCCCGACCGTCGAGCACAGATACGCAGTATTTT. This encodes CSARPSSTDTQYF.

In regard to this clonotype: A read error may produce the germline difference seen at one junction end. The V call is TRBV13, the J call TRBJ1-2, with D maybe TRBD1 (5 bases). Germline CDR1 is PRHDT and CDR2 is FYEKMQ (reference sequence). CDR3 length: 18 residues. In DNA, the CDR3 is TGTGCCAGCAGCTTAGCGTTCGACATCCGGGCAGGGAACTCTGGCTACACCTTC. This codes for CASSLAFDIRAGNSGYTF.

This clonotype was seen more than once but under ten times. The chain links TRBV9 to TRBJ1-2, with D possibly matching TRBD1 (5 bases). The CDR3 contains 13 residues. V was clipped by 1 base and J by 9 bases, with 13 bases between them. Germline V gene lookup returns CDR1 SGDLS and CDR2 YYNGEE. CDR3 loop: CASSVPGTWSYTF. The CDR3 nucleotides are TGTGCCAGCAGCGTACCCGGGACTTGGAGCTACACCTTC.

The V gene is TRBV6-1, the J gene TRBJ1-5; D remains ambiguous. The CDR3 has 12 residues. With 5 bases removed from V and 2 bases from J, the gap between germline ends came to 4 bases. Germline V gene sequence: CDR1 MNHNS, CDR2 SASEGT. CDR3 DNA: TGTGCCAGCAGTCCACGCAATCAGCCCCAGCATTTT. The encoded protein is CASSPRNQPQHF.

The sample holds many counts of this clonotype. CDR3 protein: CSARDGGRGSEQYF. The CDR3, as DNA: TGCAGTGCTAGAGATGGCGGGAGAGGGAGCGAGCAGTACTTC. This chain uses TRBV20-1 with TRBJ2-7; 7 positions match TRBD2. The CDR3 spans 14 residues. Trimming at V came to 0 bases and at J to 6 bases, leaving 8 bases not matched to a gene. Germline CDR1 DFQATT, CDR2 SNEGSKA (reference sequence).

This clonotype was counted many times. This chain uses TRBV12-3 or TRBV12-4 with TRBJ2-5; 8 bases are a match to TRBD1. CDR3 size: 14 residues. V lost 5 bases, J lost 4 bases, and 6 bases stayed unmatched. Written as DNA, the CDR3 is TGTGCCAGCAGTCGTGGACAGGGTAGAGAGACCCAGTACTTC. Translating it yields CASSRGQGRETQYF.

The chain links TRBV28 to TRBJ1-5; D unresolved. This CDR3 is 15 amino acids long. Germline CDR1 MDHEN, CDR2 SYDVKM. The V end was cut by 1 base, the J end by 7 bases, with 14 bases between. In DNA, the CDR3 is TGTGCCAGCAGTTTATCGTTGGCCCGGGGACAGCCCCAGCATTTT. This translates into CASSLSLARGQPQHF.

The rearrangement joins TRBV10-2 to TRBJ2-1; the D gene is possibly TRBD2 (6 bases). Looked up from germline, CDR1 is WSHSY and CDR2 is SAAADI. CDR3 length: 14 amino acids. Trimming cost V 0 bases and J 6 bases, with 9 bases left between them. CDR3: CASSESTRINEQFF. The CDR3 DNA follows: TGCGCCAGCAGTGAGTCGACTAGGATCAATGAGCAGTTCTTC.

This clonotype was observed a few times. This chain links TRBV28 with TRBJ2-5; no clear D. The length of the CDR3 is 13 residues. V was clipped by 5 bases and J by 1 base, with 8 bases between them. Germline-derived CDR1 and CDR2 are MDHEN and SYDVKM. The CDR3 bases are TGTGCCAGCAGTCCCGTTGTCCAAGAGACCCAGTACTTC. Translation gives CASSPVVQETQYF.

This chain connects TRBV4-1 to TRBJ2-7; 9 positions match TRBD2. The CDR3 has 16 amino acids. Germline trimming cut 1 base from V and 7 bases from J; bases unmatched to any gene: 11. The germline CDR1 and CDR2 sequences are MGHRA and YSYEKL. CDR3 coding DNA: TGCGCCAGCAGCCAAGGAGCGGGAGGCCCGCCTAGGGAGCAGTACTTC. Translated, it gives CASSQGAGGPPREQYF.

The table lists this clonotype with many counts. J is TRBJ2-7 and V is TRBV7-2, with TRBD1 matching over 8 bases. CDR3 length: 15 residues. V shed 5 bases and J 6 bases; nucleotides not matched to a gene: 12. Germline-derived CDR1 and CDR2 are SGHTA and FQGNSA. The CDR3 sequence: CASSPVWVQGAEQYF. The CDR3 coding sequence is TGTGCCAGCAGCCCGGTCTGGGTTCAGGGGGCCGAGCAGTACTTC.

In regard to this clonotype: A much larger clone lies a single base off, so this may be a read error. This chain uses TRBV27 with TRBJ2-7; 10 nucleotides line up with TRBD2. The CDR3 extends over 13 amino acids. Germline CDR1 reads MNHEY; CDR2 reads SMNVEV (reference sequence). This CDR3 reads CTSGPSGSHEQYF. Here the CDR3 DNA reads TGTACCAGCGGTCCTAGCGGGAGCCACGAGCAGTACTTC.

This clonotype was seen only a few times. The chain uses TRBV6-6 and TRBJ1-5; no clear D gene. CDR3 length equals 16 residues. V lost 2 bases to trimming and J lost 5 bases, with 16 bases between them. The germline V gene encodes CDR1 MNHNY and CDR2 SVGAGI (reference sequence). The CDR3 nucleotides are TGTGCCAGCAGTTACCTACATGCGGGGAAGGATCAGCCCCAGCATTTT. This sequence encodes CASSYLHAGKDQPQHF.

This clonotype occurred many times. This sequence joins TRBV11-3 and TRBJ1-1; D is uncertain. Trimming shortened V by 2 bases and J by 0 bases, and 7 bases separated the two germline ends. This CDR3 comprises 14 residues. Germline CDR1 and CDR2: SGHNT and YENEEA. The CDR3 here is CASSLLSMNTEAFF. The CDR3 region has the DNA TGTGCCAGCAGCTTATTGAGCATGAACACTGAAGCTTTCTTT.

In this sample, this clonotype turned up many times. The rearrangement links TRBV7-2 to TRBJ2-4, with D hard to call. Trimming stripped 1 base from V and 6 bases from J, with 10 bases between. Germline V gene sequence: CDR1 SGHTA, CDR2 FQGNSA. The CDR3 runs to 14 residues. The CDR3: CASSLDLQSNIQYF. In nucleotides, the CDR3 is TGTGCCAGCAGCTTAGACCTACAGTCAAACATTCAGTACTTC.

This clonotype has a count of ten or more. The V gene is TRBV20-1, the J gene TRBJ1-5; 7 nucleotides line up with TRBD1. The germline CDR1 and CDR2 sequences are DFQATT and SNEGSKA (reference sequence). The junction had 5 bases not matched to a gene; V was cut back by 2 bases and J by 4 bases. The CDR3 extends over 14 amino acids. In DNA, the CDR3 is TGCAGTGCTAGACTACAGGGGCCTAATCAGCCCCAGCATTTT. This encodes CSARLQGPNQPQHF.

The chain couples TRBV6-2 or TRBV6-3 to TRBJ1-2; TRBD1 agrees at 7 bases. Germline V CDR1 and CDR2: MNHEY, SVGEGT. The CDR3 sequence is 15 residues long. Losses at the gene ends were 2 bases for V and 4 bases for J; bases not matched to a gene: 7. CDR3 nucleotides: TGTGCCAGCAGTTACAGGGGGCTACTCGGCTATGGCTACACCTTC. It yields the protein CASSYRGLLGYGYTF.

Comment on this clonotype: A much more abundant neighbour one base away suggests this may be a read error. The gene calls are TRBV29-1 and TRBJ2-3; 7 nucleotides align to TRBD2. Germline loops: CDR1 SQVTM, CDR2 ANQGSEA. V shed 6 bases and J 3 bases; nucleotides not matched to a gene: 18. The CDR3 is made up of 17 amino acids. CDR3 in DNA: TGCAGCGTGAGGGGCTTTTCCGGGAGGTTCGGAACAGATACGCAGTATTTT. This sequence encodes CSVRGFSGRFGTDTQYF.

This clonotype was observed a few times. The J gene is TRBJ2-3, the V gene TRBV27; 9 nucleotides match TRBD2. Trimming removed 5 bases from V and 1 base from J; junction bases left unmatched: 4. The CDR3 has 15 residues. Looked up from germline, CDR1 is MNHEY and CDR2 is SMNVEV (reference sequence). The CDR3 sequence: CASSPGLARTDTQYF. The CDR3 DNA sequence: TGTGCCAGCAGTCCCGGACTAGCGCGCACAGATACGCAGTATTTT.